Listed here are 14 T cell receptor beta chains from one sample, sequenced in a study of blood T cell repertoires in COVID-19 (dated by TCRdb to the early 2020s). Libraries were built with the immunoSEQ multiplex PCR assay. TCRdb re-hosts the immuneACCESS table, in-frame sequences only. Its copies lack some clones; in the studies checked, an unresolved V gene accounts for under half of them, and the cause for the rest is not known. The sample profile shows 150,000 to 180,000 clones; 70% to 90% of them were found once. The ten largest clonotypes hold around 0.63% of the sample. Material: peripheral blood. Receptors were obtained from a man aged 55 to 70 with COVID-19, enrolled during active disease.

This clone came up a few times. The rearrangement links TRBV3-1 (or the pseudogene TRBV3-2) to TRBJ2-5; 8 bases are a match to TRBD1. CDR1 and CDR2 (germline): LGHDT, YNNKEL (reference sequence). The ends lost 3 bases at V and 5 bases at J; junction bases unmatched: 8. This CDR3 has 15 residues. The CDR3 spells CASSQGPGGLETQYF. CDR3 bases: TGTGCCAGCAGCCAGGGGCCAGGGGGCCTGGAGACCCAGTACTTC.

The chain couples TRBV25-1 to TRBJ1-3; TRBD1 aligns across 7 bases. Germline V gives CDR1 MGHDK, CDR2 SYGVNS. The CDR3 consists of 13 residues. Trimming took 8 bases from V and 0 from J; bases not matched to a gene: 1. The CDR3 is CASGQVSGNTIYF. CDR3 nucleotide sequence: TGTGCCAGCGGACAGGTCTCTGGAAACACCATATATTTT.

This clone showed up just once. The rearrangement uses TRBV5-1 and TRBJ2-4, with D tentatively TRBD2 (6 bases). The CDR3 covers 16 residues. V lost 0 bases and J lost 6, with 16 bases in between. CDR1 and CDR2 (germline): SGHRS, YFSETQ. CDR3 protein: CASSLDGAAGGNIQYF. The DNA for the CDR3 is TGCGCCAGCAGCTTGGACGGGGCAGCCGGGGGAAACATTCAGTACTTC.

The V gene is TRBV7-8, the J gene TRBJ1-1; possibly TRBD1 for D (5 bases). Germline CDR1 and CDR2: SGHVS and FQNEAQ. V lost 3 bases to trimming and J lost 3 bases, with 11 bases between them. The CDR3 is made up of 14 amino acids. The CDR3 DNA is TGTGCCAGCAGCTTGGGAGGGACCTACACTGAAGCTTTCTTT. Protein product: CASSLGGTYTEAFF.

V and J are TRBV7-2 and TRBJ1-2; 9 bases match TRBD1. The CDR3 length is 14 residues. Germline lookup yields CDR1 SGHTA and CDR2 FQGNSA. The junction had 9 bases not matched to a gene; V was cut back by 6 bases and J by 7 bases. CDR3 sequence (DNA): TGTGCCAGCAGACCGGGACAGGGTTTTCGTGGCTACACCTTC. As protein: CASRPGQGFRGYTF.

There are a few counts of this clone. The chain couples TRBV27 to TRBJ1-1; 7 bases are a match to TRBD1. CDR1 is MNHEY and CDR2 is SMNVEV in the germline V gene (reference sequence). V lost 3 bases to trimming and J lost 1 base; unmatched junction nucleotides: 8. The CDR3 is made up of 16 amino acids. The DNA of the CDR3 is TGTGCCAGCAGTTTCACAGGGGTTGGGTGGAACACTGAAGCTTTCTTT. It specifies CASSFTGVGWNTEAFF.

This rearrangement joins TRBV29-1 to TRBJ2-3, with D perhaps matching TRBD2 (5 bases). Trimming cost V 4 bases and J 1 base, with 12 bases left between them. From germline, CDR1 is SQVTM and CDR2 ANQGSEA. This CDR3 region has 14 residues. The CDR3: CSVGGEGGTDTQYF. In nucleotides, the CDR3 is TGCAGCGTTGGGGGAGAGGGTGGCACAGATACGCAGTATTTT.

The chain employs TRBV24-1 and TRBJ2-1; 11 bases map to TRBD1. Per the germline V gene, CDR1 is KGHDR and CDR2 is SFDVKD. V gave up 3 bases and J gave up 6 bases; unmatched junction bases: 3. The CDR3 sequence is 15 residues long. This CDR3 reads CATSDAGTGGNEQFF. The CDR3 region has the DNA TGTGCCACCAGTGATGCCGGGACAGGGGGCAATGAGCAGTTCTTC.

This sequence joins TRBV28 and TRBJ1-4; weak D call: TRBD1 (5 bases). Germline loops: CDR1 MDHEN, CDR2 SYDVKM. The CDR3 consists of 13 residues. V was shortened by 7 bases and J by 15 bases, with 21 bases between the two germline ends. CDR3: CASIGGYRGTMFF. In DNA form, the CDR3 reads TGTGCCAGCATTGGGGGATACCGCGGGACGATGTTTTTT.

This chain uses TRBV16 with TRBJ1-1, with a possible D match to TRBD1 (5 bases). V was clipped by 2 bases and J by 11 bases, with 18 bases between them. From germline, CDR1 is KGHSY and CDR2 FQNENV. This CDR3 spans 14 amino acids. The CDR3, as DNA: TGTGCCAGCAGCCAAACCTTCCAGGGTACGGCGGCTTTCTTT. Translating gives CASSQTFQGTAAFF.

The CDR3 bases are TGTGCCAGCAGCGTCCGACAGAACTCAGATACGCAGTATTTT. Translated, it gives CASSVRQNSDTQYF. The V and J genes are TRBV11-2 and TRBJ2-3; D is possibly TRBD1 (5 bases). V lost 5 bases and J 4 bases, leaving 13 bases between the germline ends. The CDR3 loop spans 14 amino acids. Germline assignment: CDR1 SGHAT and CDR2 FQNNGV.

The rearrangement uses TRBV29-1 and TRBJ1-1, with D possibly being TRBD1 (5 bases). This CDR3 has 14 amino acids. Germline CDR1 SQVTM, CDR2 ANQGSEA. The V end was cut by 5 bases, the J end by 2 bases, with 15 bases between. CDR3 bases: TGCAGCGTTTCCGGACACAGCTTAAACACTGAAGCTTTCTTT. This translates into CSVSGHSLNTEAFF.

This chain joins TRBV3-1 (or the pseudogene TRBV3-2) and TRBJ1-1, with D perhaps TRBD1 (6 bases). Trimming pared 1 base from V and 3 bases from J, leaving 21 bases between. This CDR3 is 18 amino acids long. The germline CDR1 and CDR2 sequences are LGHDT and YNNKEL (reference sequence). CDR3 nucleotide sequence: TGTGCCAGCAGCCAAGGAAAAAAAACAGGGATGGGTTACACTGAAGCTTTCTTT. Translating gives CASSQGKKTGMGYTEAFF.

V is TRBV12-3 or TRBV12-4 and J is TRBJ2-3; 9 bases line up with TRBD2. The V and J ends lost 6 bases and 12 bases, in that order; junction bases with no gene match: 4. There are 11 residues in the CDR3. CDR3 region: CASRAGGPQYF. In DNA form, the CDR3 reads TGTGCCAGCAGAGCGGGGGGCCCCCAGTATTTT.